This T cell receptor (beta chain) was identified in a study of T cells in Graves' hyperthyroidism and ophthalmopathy. Study as a whole: Peripheral blood samples were taken at initial diagnosis, prior to any treatment.

Points from the study as a whole: A model of 13 V-J pairs discriminated ophthalmopathy from stable hyperthyroidism.

Stable Graves' hyperthyroidism denoted no ophthalmopathy progression over 18 months. The authors obtained PBMCs from around 10 ml of fresh peripheral blood. Regarding this clonotype: Its matching antigen is unknown.

Regions amplified from RNA transcripts were the TCR beta CDR3 regions. The HTBI primer set served for first-round RT-PCR of the TCR CDR3. TCRdb called the multiplex PCR reads again in MiXCR, with one record for every CDR3 protein. In the table there are approximately 520,000 distinct CDR3 sequences, less than 25% of which are singletons. The receptor was derived from a man between 18 and 35 years old with Graves' hyperthyroidism. The sample taken for sequencing was blood.

CDR3 sequence: CASSMRTVGYSGANVLTF. The CDR3 nucleotides are TGTGCCAGTAGTATGAGGACAGTTGGCTACTCTGGGGCCAACGTCCTGACTTTC. This chain uses TRBV19 with TRBJ2-6; weak D call: TRBD1 (6 bases). Germline V gives CDR1 LNHDA, CDR2 SQIVND (reference sequence). V was trimmed by 3 bases and J by 0 bases, leaving 15 bases between them. The CDR3 is 18 residues long.